Described below is a single T cell receptor (beta chain) sequence and its context. Negative isolation was applied to CD8+ and CD4+ T cells, and FACS enrichment was applied to TEMRA cells. The entry originates in a study of CD8 T cells in Susac syndrome. Looking at the study overall: When blood was drawn, patients with Susac syndrome were on intravenous immunoglobulin alone, on corticosteroids, or therapy-naive.

Germline CDR1 and CDR2: SNHLY and FYNNEI. V dropped 4 bases and J dropped 9 bases, with 15 bases sitting between them. The CDR3 covers 13 residues. RNA was extracted with the RNeasy kit, and a quantity of roughly 0.45 to 1 ug was reverse transcribed using random hexamers. TCRdb redid the calling of the immunoSEQ multiplex PCR reads with MiXCR, one entry per CDR3 protein. The sample lists 74,000 or so distinct CDR3 sequences, 85% to 95% occurring once. This receptor was taken from a human donor with Susac syndrome. The sequenced sample was CD4+ T cells from PBMCs. The chain employs TRBV2 and TRBJ2-5; possibly TRBD1 for D (5 bases). The CDR3 region is CASSGVWQGAQYF. The CDR3 bases are TGTGCCAGCAGTGGAGTATGGCAGGGTGCCCAGTACTTC.